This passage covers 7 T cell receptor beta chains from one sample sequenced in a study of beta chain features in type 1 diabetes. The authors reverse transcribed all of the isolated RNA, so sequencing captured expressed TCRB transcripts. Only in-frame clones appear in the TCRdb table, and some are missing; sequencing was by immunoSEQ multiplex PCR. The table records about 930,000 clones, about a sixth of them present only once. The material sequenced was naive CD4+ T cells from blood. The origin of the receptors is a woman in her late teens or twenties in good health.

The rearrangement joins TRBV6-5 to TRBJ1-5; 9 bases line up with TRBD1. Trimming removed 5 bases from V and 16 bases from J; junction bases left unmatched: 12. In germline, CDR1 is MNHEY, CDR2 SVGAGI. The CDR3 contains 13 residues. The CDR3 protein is CASSLQQGAPPHF. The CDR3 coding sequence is TGTGCCAGCAGTCTCCAACAGGGGGCCCCCCCCCATTTT.

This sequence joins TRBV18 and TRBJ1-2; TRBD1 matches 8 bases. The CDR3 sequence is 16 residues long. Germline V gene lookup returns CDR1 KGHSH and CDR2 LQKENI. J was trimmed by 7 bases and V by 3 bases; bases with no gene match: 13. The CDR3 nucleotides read TGTGCCAGCTCACCCCAGGGACAGGTCCTGATATCTGGCTACACCTTC. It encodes CASSPQGQVLISGYTF.

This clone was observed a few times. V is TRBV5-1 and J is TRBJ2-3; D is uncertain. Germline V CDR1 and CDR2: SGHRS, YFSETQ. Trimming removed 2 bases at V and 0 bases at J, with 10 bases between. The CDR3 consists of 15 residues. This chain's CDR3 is CASSLRPGSTDTQYF. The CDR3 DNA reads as TGCGCCAGCAGCTTAAGGCCTGGTAGCACAGATACGCAGTATTTT.

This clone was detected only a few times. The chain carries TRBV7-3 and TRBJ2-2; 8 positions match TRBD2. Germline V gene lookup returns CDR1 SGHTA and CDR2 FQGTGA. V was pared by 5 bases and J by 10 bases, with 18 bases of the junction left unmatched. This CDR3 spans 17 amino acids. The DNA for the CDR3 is TGTGCCAGCAGCCCTAACCCGCCGGGACTAGATCCGGCGGAGCTGTTTTTT. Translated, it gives CASSPNPPGLDPAELFF.

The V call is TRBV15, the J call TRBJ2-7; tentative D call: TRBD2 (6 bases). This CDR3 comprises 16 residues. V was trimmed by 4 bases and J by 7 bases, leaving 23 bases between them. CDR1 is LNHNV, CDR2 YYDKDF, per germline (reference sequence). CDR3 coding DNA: TGTGCCACCAGCAAAGAAGCGGGCATACTTTTGAGGGAGCAGTACTTC. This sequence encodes CATSKEAGILLREQYF.

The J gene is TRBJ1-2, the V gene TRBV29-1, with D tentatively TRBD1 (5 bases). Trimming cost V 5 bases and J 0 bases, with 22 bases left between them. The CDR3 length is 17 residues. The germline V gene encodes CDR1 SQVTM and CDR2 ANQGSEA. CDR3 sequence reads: CSVRIWGGRLANYGYTF. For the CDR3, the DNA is TGCAGCGTTCGAATTTGGGGGGGACGGTTAGCTAACTATGGCTACACCTTC.

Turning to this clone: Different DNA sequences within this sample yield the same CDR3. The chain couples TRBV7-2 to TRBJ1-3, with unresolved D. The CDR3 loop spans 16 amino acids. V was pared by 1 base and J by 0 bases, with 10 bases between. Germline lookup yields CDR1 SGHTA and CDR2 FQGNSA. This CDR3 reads CASSLVGGLSGNTIYF. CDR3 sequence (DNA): TGTGCCAGCAGCTTAGTCGGCGGACTCTCTGGAAACACCATATATTTT.